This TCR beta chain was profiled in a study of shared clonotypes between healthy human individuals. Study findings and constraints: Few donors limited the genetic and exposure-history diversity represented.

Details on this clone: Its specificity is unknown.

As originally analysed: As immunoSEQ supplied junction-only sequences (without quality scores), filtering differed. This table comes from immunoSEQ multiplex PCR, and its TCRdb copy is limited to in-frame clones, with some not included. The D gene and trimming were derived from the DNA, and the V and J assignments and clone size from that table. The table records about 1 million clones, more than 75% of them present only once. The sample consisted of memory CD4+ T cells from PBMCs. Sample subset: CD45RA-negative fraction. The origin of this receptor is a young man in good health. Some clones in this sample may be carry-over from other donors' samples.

The CDR3 here is CASSFTGTGSVEAFF. DNA of the CDR3: TGTGCCAGCAGTTTTACGGGGACAGGGTCGGTTGAAGCTTTCTTT. V and J are TRBV28 and TRBJ1-1; 9 bases map to TRBD1. The V segment lost 3 bases and the J segment 7 bases; nucleotides outside the gene matches: 9. The CDR3 has 15 amino acids. CDR1 is MDHEN and CDR2 is SYDVKM in the germline V gene.